This T cell receptor (beta chain) was identified in a study of a mutant IDH1 vaccine in newly diagnosed glioma. Study overall: Across weeks 1, 3, 5, 7, 11, 15, 19 and 23, patients received a vaccination each time, eight in all.

Measured with immunoSEQ multiplex PCR; TCRdb has only the in-frame clones, and not every one. The repertoire holds roughly 120,000 clones, with roughly 78% as singletons. Time point defined: week 11, during vaccination. With topical imiquimod, each dose of the vaccine consisted of 300 ug of mutant IDH1 20-mer peptide. This clone has a single count. Its target is unknown. The germline V gene has CDR1 LNHNV and CDR2 YYDKDF (reference sequence). The CDR3 consists of 16 residues. The ends lost 0 bases at V and 5 bases at J; junction bases unmatched: 8. The source material was PBMCs, sampled from a glioma patient whose treatment included an IDH1 peptide vaccine. This chain connects TRBV15 to TRBJ2-7; 9 bases agree with TRBD1. This clonotype originated in a man aged 40-55 years with glioma. CDR3 sequence: CATSRDYSGQGHEQYF. The CDR3 coding sequence is TGTGCCACCAGCAGAGATTACTCGGGACAGGGCCACGAGCAGTACTTC.